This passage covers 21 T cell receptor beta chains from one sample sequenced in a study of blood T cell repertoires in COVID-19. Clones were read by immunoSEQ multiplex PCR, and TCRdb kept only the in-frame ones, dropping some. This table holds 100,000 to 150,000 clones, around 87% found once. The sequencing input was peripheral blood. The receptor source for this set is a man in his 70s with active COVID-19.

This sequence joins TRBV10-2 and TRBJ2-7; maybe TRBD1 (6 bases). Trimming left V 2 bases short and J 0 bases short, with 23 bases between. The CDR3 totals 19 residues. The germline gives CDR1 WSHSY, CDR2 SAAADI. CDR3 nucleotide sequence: TGCGCCAGCAGTGAGATTATCCCGACAGGTACGTTGCTCTCCTACGAGCAGTACTTC. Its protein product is CASSEIIPTGTLLSYEQYF.

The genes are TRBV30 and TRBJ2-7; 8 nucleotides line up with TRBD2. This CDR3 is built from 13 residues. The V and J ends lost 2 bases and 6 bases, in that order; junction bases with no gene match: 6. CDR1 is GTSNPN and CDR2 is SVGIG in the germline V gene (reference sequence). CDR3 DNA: TGTGCCTGGAGTTTAGCGGGGTTCCGCGAGCAGTACTTC. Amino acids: CAWSLAGFREQYF.

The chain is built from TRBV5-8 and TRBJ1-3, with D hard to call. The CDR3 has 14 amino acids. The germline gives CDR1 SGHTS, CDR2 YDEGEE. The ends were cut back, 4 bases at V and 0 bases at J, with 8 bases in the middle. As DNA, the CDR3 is TGTGCCAGCAGCCGAGGGCTCTCTGGAAACACCATATATTTT. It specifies CASSRGLSGNTIYF.

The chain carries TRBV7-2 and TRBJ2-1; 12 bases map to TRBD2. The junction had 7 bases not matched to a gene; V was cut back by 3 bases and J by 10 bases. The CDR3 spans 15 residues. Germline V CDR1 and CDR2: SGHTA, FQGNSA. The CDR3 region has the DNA TGTGCCAGCAGCTTCACTAGCGGGGGGCGGTTGGAGCAGTTCTTC. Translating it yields CASSFTSGGRLEQFF.

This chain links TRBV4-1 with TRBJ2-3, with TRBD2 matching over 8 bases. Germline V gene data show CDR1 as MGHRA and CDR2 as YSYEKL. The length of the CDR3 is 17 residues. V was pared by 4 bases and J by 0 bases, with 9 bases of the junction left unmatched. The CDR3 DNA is TGCGCCAGCAGCCCTTCCCAGCGGGAGTATAGCACAGATACGCAGTATTTT. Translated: CASSPSQREYSTDTQYF.

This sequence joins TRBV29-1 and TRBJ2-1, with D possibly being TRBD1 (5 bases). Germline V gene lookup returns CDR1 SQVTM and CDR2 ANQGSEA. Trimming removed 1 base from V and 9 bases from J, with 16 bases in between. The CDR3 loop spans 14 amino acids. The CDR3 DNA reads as TGCAGCGTTGAAGGATTGCGGCTCCAGGGTGAGCAGTTCTTC. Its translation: CSVEGLRLQGEQFF.

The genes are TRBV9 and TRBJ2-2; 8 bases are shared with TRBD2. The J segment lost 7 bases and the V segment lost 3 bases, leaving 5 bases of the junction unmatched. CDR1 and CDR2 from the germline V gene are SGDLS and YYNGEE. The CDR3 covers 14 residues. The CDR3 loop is CASSESSGIGELFF. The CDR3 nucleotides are TGTGCCAGCAGCGAGAGTAGCGGGATCGGGGAGCTGTTTTTT.

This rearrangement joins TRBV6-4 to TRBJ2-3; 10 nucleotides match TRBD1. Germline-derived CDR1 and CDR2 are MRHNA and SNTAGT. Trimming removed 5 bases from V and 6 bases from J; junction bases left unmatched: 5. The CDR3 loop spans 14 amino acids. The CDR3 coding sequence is TGTGCCAGCAGTTTGACAGGGGGCTCGGATACGCAGTATTTT. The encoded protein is CASSLTGGSDTQYF.

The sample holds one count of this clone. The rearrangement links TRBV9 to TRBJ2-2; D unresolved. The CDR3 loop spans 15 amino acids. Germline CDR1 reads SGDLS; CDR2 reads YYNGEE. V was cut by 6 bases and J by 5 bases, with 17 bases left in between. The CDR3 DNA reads TGTGCCAGCAACCCTGCCGTCCAGGCTACCGGGGAGCTGTTTTTT. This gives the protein CASNPAVQATGELFF.

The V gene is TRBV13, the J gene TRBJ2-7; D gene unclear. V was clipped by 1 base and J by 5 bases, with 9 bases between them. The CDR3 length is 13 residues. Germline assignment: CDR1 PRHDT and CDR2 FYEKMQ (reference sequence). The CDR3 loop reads CASSLAVVNEQYF. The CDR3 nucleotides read TGTGCCAGCAGCTTAGCTGTCGTTAACGAGCAGTACTTC.

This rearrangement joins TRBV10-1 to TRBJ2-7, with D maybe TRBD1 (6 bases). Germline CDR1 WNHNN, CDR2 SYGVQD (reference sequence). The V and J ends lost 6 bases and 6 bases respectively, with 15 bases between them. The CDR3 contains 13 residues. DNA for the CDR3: TGCGCCAGCAGGCCGCAGGGGCGTGGCGAGCAGTACTTC. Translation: CASRPQGRGEQYF.

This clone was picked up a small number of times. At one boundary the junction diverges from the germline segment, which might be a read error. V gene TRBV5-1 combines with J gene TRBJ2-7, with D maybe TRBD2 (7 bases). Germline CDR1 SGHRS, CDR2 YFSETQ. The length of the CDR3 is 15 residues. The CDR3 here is CASTLGGQAAYEQYF. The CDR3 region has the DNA TGCGCCAGCACCTTGGGGGGGCAGGCCGCCTACGAGCAGTACTTC.

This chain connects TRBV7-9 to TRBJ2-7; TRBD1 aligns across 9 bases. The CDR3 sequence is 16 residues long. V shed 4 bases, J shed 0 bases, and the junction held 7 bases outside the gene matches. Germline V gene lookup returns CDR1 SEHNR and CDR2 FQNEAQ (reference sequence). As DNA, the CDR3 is TGTGCCAGCAGCTCGGGGAGGGACAGGGTCTCCTACGAGCAGTACTTC. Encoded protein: CASSSGRDRVSYEQYF.

CDR3 sequence: CASSLDGSGAGELFF. The CDR3 nucleotides read TGTGCCAGCAGCTTAGACGGGAGTGGGGCCGGGGAGCTGTTTTTT. The chain employs TRBV7-9 and TRBJ2-2, with D maybe TRBD2 (6 bases). The CDR3 consists of 15 residues. The germline gives CDR1 SEHNR, CDR2 FQNEAQ (reference sequence). The ends were cut back, 1 base at V and 6 bases at J, with 12 bases in the middle.

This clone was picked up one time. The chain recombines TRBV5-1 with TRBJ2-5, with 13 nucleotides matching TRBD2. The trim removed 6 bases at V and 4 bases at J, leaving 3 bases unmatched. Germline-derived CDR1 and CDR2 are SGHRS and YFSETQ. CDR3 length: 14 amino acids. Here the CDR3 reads CASTRTSGRETQYF. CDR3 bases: TGCGCCAGCACACGGACTAGCGGGAGAGAGACCCAGTACTTC.

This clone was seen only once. The CDR3 DNA follows: TGTGCCAGCAGCCAGCGAGCGGGAGTCACAGATACGCAGTATTTT. Its protein product is CASSQRAGVTDTQYF. V usage is TRBV4-2 and J usage is TRBJ2-3; 8 nucleotides align to TRBD2. The CDR3 is 15 residues long. With 3 bases clipped from V and 2 bases from J, the junction kept 4 bases outside the gene matches. Germline V gives CDR1 LGHNA, CDR2 YNFKEQ.

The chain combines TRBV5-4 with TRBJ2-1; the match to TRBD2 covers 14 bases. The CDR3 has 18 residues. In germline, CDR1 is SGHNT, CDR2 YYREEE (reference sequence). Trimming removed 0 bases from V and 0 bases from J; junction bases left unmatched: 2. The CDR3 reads CASSLGTSGRSSYNEQFF. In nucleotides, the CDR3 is TGTGCCAGCAGCTTGGGGACTAGCGGGAGGAGCTCCTACAATGAGCAGTTCTTC.

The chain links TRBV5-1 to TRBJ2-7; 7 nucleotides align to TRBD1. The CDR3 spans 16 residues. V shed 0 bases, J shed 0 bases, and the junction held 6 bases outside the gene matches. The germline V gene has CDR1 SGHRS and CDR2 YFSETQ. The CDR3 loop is CASSLDRGPSSYEQYF. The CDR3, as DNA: TGCGCCAGCAGCTTGGACAGGGGCCCTTCCTCCTACGAGCAGTACTTC.

The chain's CDR3 is CASSPLQGAINQPQHF. The CDR3 DNA reads TGTGCCAGCAGTCCACTACAGGGGGCGATAAATCAGCCCCAGCATTTT. This chain links TRBV28 with TRBJ1-5; TRBD1 agrees at 9 bases. The J segment lost 4 bases and the V segment lost 5 bases, leaving 9 bases of the junction unmatched. CDR1 and CDR2 (germline): MDHEN, SYDVKM. This CDR3 contains 16 residues.

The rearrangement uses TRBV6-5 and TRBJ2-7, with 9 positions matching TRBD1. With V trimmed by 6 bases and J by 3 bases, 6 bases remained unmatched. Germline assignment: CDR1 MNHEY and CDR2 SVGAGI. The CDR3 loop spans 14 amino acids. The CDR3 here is CASRRGQGHYEQYF. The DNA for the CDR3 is TGTGCCAGCAGAAGGGGACAGGGCCACTACGAGCAGTACTTC.

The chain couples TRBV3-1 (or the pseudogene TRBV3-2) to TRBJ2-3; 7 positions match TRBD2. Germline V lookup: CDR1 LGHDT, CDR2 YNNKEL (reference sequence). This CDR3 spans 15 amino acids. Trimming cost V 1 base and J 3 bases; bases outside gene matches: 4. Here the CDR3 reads CASSQAWEGTDTQYF. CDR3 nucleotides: TGTGCCAGCAGCCAAGCGTGGGAGGGTACAGATACGCAGTATTTT.